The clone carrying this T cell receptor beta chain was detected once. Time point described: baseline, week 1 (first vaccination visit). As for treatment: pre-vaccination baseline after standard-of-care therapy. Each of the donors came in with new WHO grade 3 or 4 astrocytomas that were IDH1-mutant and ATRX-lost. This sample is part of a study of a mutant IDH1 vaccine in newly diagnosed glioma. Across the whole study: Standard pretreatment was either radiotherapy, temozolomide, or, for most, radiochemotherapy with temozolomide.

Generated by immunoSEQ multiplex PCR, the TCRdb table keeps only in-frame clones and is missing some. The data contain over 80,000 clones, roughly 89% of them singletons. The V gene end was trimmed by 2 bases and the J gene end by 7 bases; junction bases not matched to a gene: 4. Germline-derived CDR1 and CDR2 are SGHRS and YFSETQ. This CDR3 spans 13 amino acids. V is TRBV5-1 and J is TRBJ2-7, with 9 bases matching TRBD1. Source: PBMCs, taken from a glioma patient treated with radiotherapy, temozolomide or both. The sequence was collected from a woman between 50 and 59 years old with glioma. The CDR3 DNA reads TGCGCCAGCAGCTTACAGGGGGCGCAGGAGCAGTACTTC. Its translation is CASSLQGAQEQYF. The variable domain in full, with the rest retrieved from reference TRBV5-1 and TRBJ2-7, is KAGVTQTPRYLIKTRGQQVTLSCSPISGHRSVSWYQQTPGQGLQFLFEYFSETQRNKGNFPGRFSGRQFSNSRSEMNVSTLELGDSALYLCASSLQGAQEQYFGPGTRLTVT.